What follows is one TCR beta chain and its context. Its antigen is currently unknown. This sample stems from a study of shared clonotypes between healthy human individuals. Study-level findings and limits: The study sampled only blood, and tissue repertoires likely differ.

Free of recent acute infections or vaccinations, the donors were healthy HIV-negative adults. A split of CD4+ cells into CD45RA+ naive and CD45RA-negative memory subsets was performed. Produced via immunoSEQ multiplex PCR; TCRdb's table is partial and in-frame only. Here the sample spans over a million clones, about three quarters being singletons. This CDR3 is 14 amino acids long. Trimming cost V 5 bases and J 5 bases, with 15 bases left between them. The germline V gene encodes CDR1 LGHNA and CDR2 YSLEER. V is TRBV4-3 and J is TRBJ2-5; perhaps D is TRBD1 or TRBD2 (5 bases each). This sequence was found in a man aged 18 to 30 in good health. What was sequenced was memory CD4+ T cells sorted from blood. Subset here: CD45RA-negative fraction. CDR3 sequence reads: CASSGGGGSETQYF. The CDR3 DNA reads TGCGCCAGCAGCGGGGGTGGGGGTTCGGAGACCCAGTACTTC.